Following are 28 T cell receptor beta chains from one sample sequenced in a study of radiation and T cells in renal cell carcinoma. TCRdb keeps only in-frame clones here, not all; method: immunoSEQ multiplex PCR. This table holds around 170,000 clones, about 87% found once. As for time point: blood 4 weeks post-SBRT, at nephrectomy. Specified treatment: 15 Gy SBRT to primary tumor, nephrectomy 4 weeks later. The sample in question was blood, obtained from a patient whose treatment included radiotherapy and nephrectomy. The receptor set was obtained from a woman aged 45-65 years with renal cell carcinoma.

The V and J genes are TRBV7-9 and TRBJ2-7; 8 positions agree with TRBD1. Losses at the gene ends were 4 bases for V and 3 bases for J; bases not matched to a gene: 8. Germline loops: CDR1 SEHNR, CDR2 FQNEAQ (reference sequence). The CDR3 consists of 15 residues. The CDR3 region is CASSSRQGHGYEQYF. CDR3 bases: TGTGCCAGCAGCTCGCGACAGGGGCACGGCTACGAGCAGTACTTC.

V and J are TRBV30 and TRBJ2-2; tentative D call: TRBD1 (5 bases). With 0 bases removed from V and 6 bases from J, the gap between germline ends came to 5 bases. Germline assignment: CDR1 GTSNPN and CDR2 SVGIG (reference sequence). CDR3 length: 12 amino acids. As DNA, the CDR3 is TGTGCCTGGAGTGTACAGGCCGGGGAGCTGTTTTTT. It is translated as CAWSVQAGELFF.

V is TRBV7-2 and J is TRBJ2-3, with D unclear. This CDR3 is 11 amino acids long. From germline, CDR1 is SGHTA and CDR2 FQGNSA. The ends were cut back, 3 bases at V and 5 bases at J, with 3 bases in the middle. CDR3 protein: CASSLVDTQYF. The DNA for the CDR3 is TGTGCCAGCAGCTTGGTAGATACGCAGTATTTT.

V and J are TRBV7-9 and TRBJ1-1; D ambiguous. The length of the CDR3 is 16 residues. From germline, CDR1 is SEHNR and CDR2 FQNEAQ (reference sequence). V was trimmed by 6 bases and J by 0 bases, leaving 17 bases between them. Here the CDR3 reads CASRPGSWKVNTEAFF. For the CDR3, the DNA is TGTGCCAGCAGGCCCGGTAGTTGGAAGGTGAACACTGAAGCTTTCTTT.

About this clone itself: Distinct nucleotide sequences in the sample also encode this CDR3. This chain uses TRBV5-4 with TRBJ2-2, with D perhaps being TRBD1 or TRBD2 (6 bases each). CDR3 length equals 16 residues. Deletions cut 1 base from V and 0 bases from J, with 10 bases between. Germline V gene data show CDR1 as SGHNT and CDR2 as YYREEE (reference sequence). CDR3 protein: CASSLRGGPNTGELFF. The CDR3 DNA is TGTGCCAGCAGCTTGCGTGGGGGGCCGAACACCGGGGAGCTGTTTTTT.

This clone has just one count. The rearrangement uses TRBV7-9 and TRBJ2-7, with 7 bases lining up with TRBD1. Trimming at V came to 3 bases and at J to 6 bases, leaving 8 bases not matched to a gene. The germline gives CDR1 SEHNR, CDR2 FQNEAQ (reference sequence). The CDR3 loop spans 14 amino acids. The CDR3 loop is CASSFGTAGREQYF. The CDR3, as DNA: TGTGCCAGCAGCTTCGGGACAGCAGGACGCGAGCAGTACTTC.

This chain connects TRBV18 to TRBJ1-1; perhaps TRBD1 as D (6 bases). Per germline, CDR1 KGHSH and CDR2 LQKENI. CDR3 size: 13 residues. Between the trimmed V and J ends, which lost 6 bases and 3 bases, there was a span of 11 bases. The CDR3 nucleotides read TGTGCCAGCTCCGGGACACTTGACACTGAAGCTTTCTTT. It yields the protein CASSGTLDTEAFF.

This clone showed up just a few times. Germline and junction disagree at one end, which may indicate a read error. The CDR3 sequence is CAWSLGQGAQNGF. Written as DNA, the CDR3 is TGTGCCTGGAGTTTAGGACAGGGGGCGCAAAATGGATTT. The chain is built from TRBV30 and TRBJ1-1; 11 bases fit TRBD1. CDR1 is GTSNPN and CDR2 is SVGIG in the germline V gene (reference sequence). The CDR3 loop spans 13 amino acids.

The chain combines TRBV5-1 with TRBJ2-7; TRBD2 might be the D (6 bases). V was pared by 2 bases and J by 5 bases, with 11 bases between. The germline V gene encodes CDR1 SGHRS and CDR2 YFSETQ. The CDR3 covers 13 residues. CDR3 residues: CASSFVGGDEQYF. Here the CDR3 DNA reads TGCGCCAGCAGCTTCGTGGGCGGGGACGAGCAGTACTTC.

This chain joins TRBV4-3 and TRBJ1-2; 7 bases fit TRBD1. The CDR3 is made up of 14 amino acids. Trimming took 4 bases from V and 4 from J; bases not matched to a gene: 6. The germline CDR1 and CDR2 sequences are LGHNA and YSLEER. The CDR3 loop is CASSPQTGPYGYTF. In DNA, the CDR3 is TGCGCCAGCAGCCCCCAGACAGGGCCCTATGGCTACACCTTC.

This chain connects TRBV5-1 to TRBJ2-3, with D tentatively TRBD1 or TRBD2 (6 bases each). Trimming stripped 0 bases from V and 3 bases from J, with 11 bases between. The length of the CDR3 is 15 residues. From germline, CDR1 is SGHRS and CDR2 YFSETQ. The CDR3 loop is CASSLDQGRTDTQYF. As DNA, the CDR3 is TGCGCCAGCAGCTTGGACCAGGGGAGGACAGATACGCAGTATTTT.

The chain uses TRBV19 and TRBJ1-1; unclear D gene. In germline, CDR1 is LNHDA, CDR2 SQIVND (reference sequence). Trimming stripped 4 bases from V and 1 base from J, with 10 bases between. This CDR3 region has 14 residues. CDR3 amino acids: CASSRAMENTEAFF. The CDR3 DNA reads TGTGCCAGTAGTAGGGCCATGGAGAACACTGAAGCTTTCTTT.

CDR3 residues: CASSERGRSGTDTQYF. The DNA of the CDR3 is TGTGCCAGCAGTGAAAGGGGGCGCTCAGGCACAGATACGCAGTATTTT. The chain carries TRBV6-1 and TRBJ2-3; 7 nucleotides align to TRBD1. This CDR3 region has 16 residues. The V and J ends lost 2 bases and 1 base, in that order; junction bases with no gene match: 6. Germline V CDR1 and CDR2: MNHNS, SASEGT.

This clone was detected ten times or more. The CDR3 reads CSARTGGDSPLHF. The CDR3 DNA is TGCAGCGCGCGAACAGGGGGCGATTCACCCCTCCACTTT. V usage is TRBV29-1 and J usage is TRBJ1-6, with 9 bases fitting TRBD1. The CDR3 contains 13 residues. Germline CDR1 SQVTM, CDR2 ANQGSEA. J lost 8 bases, V lost 7 bases, and 6 bases had no gene match.

This rearrangement joins TRBV18 to TRBJ1-1, with a weak D call TRBD1 (5 bases). CDR3 size: 14 residues. Germline CDR1 reads KGHSH; CDR2 reads LQKENI. Trimming pared 3 bases from V and 2 bases from J, leaving 10 bases between. The CDR3, as DNA: TGTGCCAGCTCACCCGGGGGGACTAACACTGAAGCTTTCTTT. It translates to CASSPGGTNTEAFF.

This chain connects TRBV5-1 to TRBJ1-6, with a possible D match to TRBD1 (5 bases). Germline assignment: CDR1 SGHRS and CDR2 YFSETQ. Trimming removed 2 bases at V and 7 bases at J, with 13 bases between. The CDR3 is 15 amino acids. The CDR3 loop reads CASSFWDRGNSPLHF. The CDR3 bases are TGCGCCAGCAGCTTCTGGGACCGAGGAAATTCACCCCTCCACTTT.

This sequence joins TRBV30 and TRBJ1-2; D is unresolved. CDR1 and CDR2 from the germline V gene are GTSNPN and SVGIG (reference sequence). Trimming removed 5 bases from V and 9 bases from J, with 13 bases in between. The CDR3 covers 11 residues. CDR3: CAWGPAFSYTF. CDR3 DNA sequence: TGTGCCTGGGGACCCGCCTTTAGCTACACCTTC.

The chain carries TRBV11-2 and TRBJ2-5; 9 bases map to TRBD2. Germline lookup yields CDR1 SGHAT and CDR2 FQNNGV. CDR3 size: 16 residues. V was pared by 0 bases and J by 1 base, with 3 bases of the junction left unmatched. In nucleotides, the CDR3 is TGTGCCAGCAGCTTAGATAGAGCGGGGGGCCAAGAGACCCAGTACTTC. This encodes CASSLDRAGGQETQYF.

J is TRBJ2-1 and V is TRBV30; the D is unclear. The V gene lost 0 bases and the J gene lost 6 bases, with 6 bases spanning the gap. This CDR3 contains 12 residues. Germline V lookup: CDR1 GTSNPN, CDR2 SVGIG (reference sequence). This chain's CDR3 is CAWSVMVNEQFF. The CDR3 DNA sequence: TGTGCCTGGAGTGTAATGGTCAATGAGCAGTTCTTC. The variable domain in full, completed from reference TRBV30 and TRBJ2-1, reads SQTIHQWPATLVQPVGSPLSLECTVEGTSNPNLYWYRQAAGRGLQLLFYSVGIGQISSEVPQNLSASRPQDRQFILSSKKLLLSDSGFYLCAWSVMVNEQFFGPGTRLTVL.

Written as DNA, the CDR3 is TGCAGCTTTCTGGGGGGTCGACCCCGCGGGGATGAGCAGTTCTTC. This codes for CSFLGGRPRGDEQFF. This chain links TRBV29-1 with TRBJ2-1, with a weak D call TRBD2 (6 bases). CDR1 is SQVTM and CDR2 is ANQGSEA in the germline V gene. This CDR3 region has 15 residues. V shed 8 bases and J shed 8 bases, with 25 bases lying between them.

The chain combines TRBV7-2 with TRBJ1-2, with D unresolved. V lost 1 base to trimming and J lost 4 bases, with 10 bases between them. Looked up from germline, CDR1 is SGHTA and CDR2 is FQGNSA. There are 14 residues in the CDR3. The CDR3 nucleotides are TGTGCCAGCAGCTTAGTTACTACTTTCTATGGCTACACCTTC. It codes for CASSLVTTFYGYTF.

This chain joins TRBV11-2 and TRBJ2-1; D possibly matches TRBD1 or TRBD2 (5 bases each). CDR1 is SGHAT, CDR2 FQNNGV, per germline. This CDR3 is 15 amino acids long. V lost 5 bases and J 6 bases, leaving 17 bases between the germline ends. DNA for the CDR3: TGTGCCAGCAGCGCCGGGACCCCGGGGCCCAATGAGCAGTTCTTC. It yields the protein CASSAGTPGPNEQFF.

The J gene is TRBJ2-2, the V gene TRBV5-1, with 9 bases matching TRBD2. Germline V gene sequence: CDR1 SGHRS, CDR2 YFSETQ. The CDR3 is made up of 15 amino acids. J gave up 4 bases and V 1 base, and 2 bases lay outside the gene matches. The DNA for the CDR3 is TGCGCCAGCAGCTTGACTAGCGGGCGCACCGGGGAGCTGTTTTTT. It codes for CASSLTSGRTGELFF. Based on the CDR3 plus reference TRBV5-1 and TRBJ2-2, the full variable domain is KAGVTQTPRYLIKTRGQQVTLSCSPISGHRSVSWYQQTPGQGLQFLFEYFSETQRNKGNFPGRFSGRQFSNSRSEMNVSTLELGDSALYLCASSLTSGRTGELFFGEGSRLTVL.

A single count supports this clone. The chain recombines TRBV30 with TRBJ2-3; 10 positions agree with TRBD2. The CDR3 spans 16 residues. The V segment lost 3 bases and the J segment 4 bases; nucleotides outside the gene matches: 10. Germline assignment: CDR1 GTSNPN and CDR2 SVGIG (reference sequence). CDR3: CAWRGYSGGNPDTQYF. In DNA, the CDR3 is TGTGCCTGGAGAGGGTATAGCGGGGGGAACCCAGATACGCAGTATTTT. The full variable domain, rest sourced from reference TRBV30 and TRBJ2-3, is SQTIHQWPATLVQPVGSPLSLECTVEGTSNPNLYWYRQAAGRGLQLLFYSVGIGQISSEVPQNLSASRPQDRQFILSSKKLLLSDSGFYLCAWRGYSGGNPDTQYFGPGTRLTVL.

The rearrangement joins TRBV7-8 to TRBJ1-1; 7 positions match TRBD1. The trim removed 5 bases at V and 5 bases at J, leaving 11 bases unmatched. The CDR3 is 15 residues long. Germline loops: CDR1 SGHVS, CDR2 FQNEAQ. The CDR3 DNA is TGTGCCAGCAGCGCCCCAATAACAGGGGATACTGAAGCTTTCTTT. Translating gives CASSAPITGDTEAFF.

This clone showed up just once. V gene TRBV25-1 combines with J gene TRBJ2-3; TRBD1 or TRBD2 may be the D gene (5 bases each). The germline V gene encodes CDR1 MGHDK and CDR2 SYGVNS. There are 13 residues in the CDR3. The V end lost 3 bases, the J end lost 9 bases, and 13 bases lay between the germline ends. The CDR3: CASSDNQGDTQYF. The DNA for the CDR3 is TGTGCCAGCAGTGACAATCAGGGAGACACGCAGTATTTT. The full variable domain, in which reference TRBV25-1 and TRBJ2-3 provide the parts outside the CDR3, is EADIYQTPRYLVIGTGKKITLECSQTMGHDKMYWYQQDPGMELHLIHYSYGVNSTEKGDLSSESTVSRIRTEHFPLTLESARPSHTSQYLCASSDNQGDTQYFGPGTRLTVL.

The rearrangement joins TRBV6-6 to TRBJ1-5; D ambiguous. Trimming removed 6 bases at V and 0 bases at J, with 15 bases between. This CDR3 has 16 amino acids. Germline V gene sequence: CDR1 MNHNY, CDR2 SVGAGI (reference sequence). This CDR3 is CASSFTRVYSNQPQHF. CDR3 DNA sequence: TGTGCCAGCAGCTTTACACGGGTTTATAGCAATCAGCCCCAGCATTTT.

V is TRBV9 and J is TRBJ2-7; 10 bases fit TRBD1. CDR3 size: 14 residues. Germline lookup yields CDR1 SGDLS and CDR2 YYNGEE. J gave up 3 bases and V 4 bases, and 4 bases lay outside the gene matches. The CDR3 sequence is CASSPGDRGYEQYF. In DNA form, the CDR3 reads TGTGCCAGCAGCCCCGGGGACAGGGGCTACGAGCAGTACTTC.